This T cell receptor beta chain is drawn from a study of OX40 agonist ivuxolimab in advanced cancers. Germline loops: CDR1 SEHNR, CDR2 FQNEAQ (reference sequence). Germline trimming cut 1 base from V and 0 bases from J; bases unmatched to any gene: 9. The CDR3 spans 17 residues. This clone was counted a single time. Sequencing was performed with immunoSEQ multiplex PCR; in TCRdb, only in-frame clones are kept and a portion is missing. This sample has around 40,000 clones, with 88% found just once. The V call is TRBV7-9, the J call TRBJ2-7; TRBD1 agrees at 7 bases. This TCR was sampled from an adult with an advanced solid tumor such as melanoma, head and neck, liver or kidney cancer. The source was CD4+ or CD8+ T cells sorted from blood, collected in a trial of the OX40 agonist ivuxolimab. The CDR3 protein is CASSLGGRRDSSYEQYF. Here the CDR3 DNA reads TGTGCCAGCAGCTTAGGGGGTCGACGGGACAGCTCCTACGAGCAGTACTTC.